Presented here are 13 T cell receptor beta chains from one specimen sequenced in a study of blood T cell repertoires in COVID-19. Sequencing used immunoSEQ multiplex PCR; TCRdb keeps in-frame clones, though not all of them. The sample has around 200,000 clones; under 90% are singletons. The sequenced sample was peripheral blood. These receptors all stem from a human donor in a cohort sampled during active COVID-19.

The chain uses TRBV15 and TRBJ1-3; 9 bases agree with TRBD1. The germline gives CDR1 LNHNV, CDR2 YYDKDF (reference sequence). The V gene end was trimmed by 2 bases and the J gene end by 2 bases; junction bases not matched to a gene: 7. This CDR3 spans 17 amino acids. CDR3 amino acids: CATSRLPRTGAGNTIYF. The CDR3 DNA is TGTGCCACCAGCAGACTTCCCCGGACAGGGGCTGGAAACACCATATATTTT.

CDR3 protein: CASSLRQGNGYTF. The CDR3 nucleotides are TGTGCCAGCAGTTTAAGACAGGGGAATGGCTACACCTTC. The V call is TRBV27, the J call TRBJ1-2; 8 nucleotides align to TRBD1. CDR3 length: 13 amino acids. J lost 6 bases, V lost 2 bases, and 2 bases had no gene match. Germline-derived CDR1 and CDR2 are MNHEY and SMNVEV (reference sequence).

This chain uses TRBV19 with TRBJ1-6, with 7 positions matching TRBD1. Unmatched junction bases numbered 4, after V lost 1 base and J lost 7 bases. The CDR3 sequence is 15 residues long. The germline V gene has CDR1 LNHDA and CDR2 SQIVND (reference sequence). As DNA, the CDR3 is TGTGCCAGTAGTATAGGCGGACAGGAGAATTCACCCCTCCACTTT. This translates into CASSIGGQENSPLHF.

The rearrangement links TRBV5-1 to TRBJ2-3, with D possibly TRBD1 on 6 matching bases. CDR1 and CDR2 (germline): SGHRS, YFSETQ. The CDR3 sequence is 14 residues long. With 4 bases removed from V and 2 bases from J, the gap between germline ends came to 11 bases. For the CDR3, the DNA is TGCGCCAGCAGCCCAGGACAGCACACAGATACGCAGTATTTT. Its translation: CASSPGQHTDTQYF.

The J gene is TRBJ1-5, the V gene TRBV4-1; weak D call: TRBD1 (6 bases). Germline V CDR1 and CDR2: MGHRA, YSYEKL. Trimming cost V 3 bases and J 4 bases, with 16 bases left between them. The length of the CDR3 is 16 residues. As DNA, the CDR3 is TGCGCCAGCAGCCACCGTGCAGGGGCAGTTAATCAGCCCCAGCATTTT. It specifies CASSHRAGAVNQPQHF.

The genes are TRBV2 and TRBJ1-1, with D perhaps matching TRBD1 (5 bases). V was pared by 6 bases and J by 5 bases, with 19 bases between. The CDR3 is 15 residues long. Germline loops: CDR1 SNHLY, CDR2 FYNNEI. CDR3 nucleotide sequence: TGTGCCAGCAGGGCCGGGACTTCCTTTTTAACTGAAGCTTTCTTT. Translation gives CASRAGTSFLTEAFF.

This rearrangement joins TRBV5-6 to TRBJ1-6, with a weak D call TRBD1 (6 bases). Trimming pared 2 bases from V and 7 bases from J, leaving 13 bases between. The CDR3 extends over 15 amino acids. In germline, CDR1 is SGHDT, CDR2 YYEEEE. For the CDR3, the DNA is TGTGCCAGCAGCTTTTCTGGGGGCGGGAATTCACCCCTCCACTTT. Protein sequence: CASSFSGGGNSPLHF.

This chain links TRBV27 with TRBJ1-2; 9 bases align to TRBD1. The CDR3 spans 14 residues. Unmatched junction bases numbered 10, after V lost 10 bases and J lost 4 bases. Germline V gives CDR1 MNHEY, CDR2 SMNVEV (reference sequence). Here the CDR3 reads CAKPGQGYGYGYTF. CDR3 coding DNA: TGTGCCAAGCCAGGACAGGGGTATGGCTATGGCTACACCTTC.

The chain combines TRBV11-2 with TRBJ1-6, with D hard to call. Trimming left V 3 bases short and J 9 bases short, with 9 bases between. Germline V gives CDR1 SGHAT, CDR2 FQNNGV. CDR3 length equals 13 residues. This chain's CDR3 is CASSLGGGSPLHF. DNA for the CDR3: TGTGCCAGCAGCTTGGGAGGAGGTTCACCCCTCCACTTT.

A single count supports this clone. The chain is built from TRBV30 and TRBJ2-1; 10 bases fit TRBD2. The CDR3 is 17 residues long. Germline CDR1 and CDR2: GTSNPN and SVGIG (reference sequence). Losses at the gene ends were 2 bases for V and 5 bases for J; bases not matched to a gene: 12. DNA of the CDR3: TGTGCCTGGAGTTCGCTACCTACTAGCGGGGATCACAATGAGCAGTTCTTC. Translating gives CAWSSLPTSGDHNEQFF.

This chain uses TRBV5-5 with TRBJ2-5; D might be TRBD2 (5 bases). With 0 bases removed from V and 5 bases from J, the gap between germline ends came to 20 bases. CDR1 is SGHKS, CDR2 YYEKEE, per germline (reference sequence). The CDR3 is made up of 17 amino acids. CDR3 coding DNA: TGTGCCAGCAGCTTGGACCAGGTCCTAGCACCCAGGGAGACCCAGTACTTC. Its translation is CASSLDQVLAPRETQYF.

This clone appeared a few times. The CDR3 loop is CASSLARNEQYF. The CDR3 bases are TGTGCCAGCAGCTTAGCGCGGAATGAGCAGTACTTC. The chain has TRBV7-6 and TRBJ2-7; D is undetermined. Germline CDR1 reads SGHVS; CDR2 reads FNYEAQ. The ends were cut back, 0 bases at V and 7 bases at J, with 7 bases in the middle. CDR3 length equals 12 residues.

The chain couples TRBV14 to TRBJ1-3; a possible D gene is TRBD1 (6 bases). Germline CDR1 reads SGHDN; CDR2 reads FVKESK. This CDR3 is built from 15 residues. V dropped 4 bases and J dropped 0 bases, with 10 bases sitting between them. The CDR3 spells CASSRQEPSGNTIYF. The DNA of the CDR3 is TGTGCCAGCAGCCGACAGGAACCCTCTGGAAACACCATATATTTT.